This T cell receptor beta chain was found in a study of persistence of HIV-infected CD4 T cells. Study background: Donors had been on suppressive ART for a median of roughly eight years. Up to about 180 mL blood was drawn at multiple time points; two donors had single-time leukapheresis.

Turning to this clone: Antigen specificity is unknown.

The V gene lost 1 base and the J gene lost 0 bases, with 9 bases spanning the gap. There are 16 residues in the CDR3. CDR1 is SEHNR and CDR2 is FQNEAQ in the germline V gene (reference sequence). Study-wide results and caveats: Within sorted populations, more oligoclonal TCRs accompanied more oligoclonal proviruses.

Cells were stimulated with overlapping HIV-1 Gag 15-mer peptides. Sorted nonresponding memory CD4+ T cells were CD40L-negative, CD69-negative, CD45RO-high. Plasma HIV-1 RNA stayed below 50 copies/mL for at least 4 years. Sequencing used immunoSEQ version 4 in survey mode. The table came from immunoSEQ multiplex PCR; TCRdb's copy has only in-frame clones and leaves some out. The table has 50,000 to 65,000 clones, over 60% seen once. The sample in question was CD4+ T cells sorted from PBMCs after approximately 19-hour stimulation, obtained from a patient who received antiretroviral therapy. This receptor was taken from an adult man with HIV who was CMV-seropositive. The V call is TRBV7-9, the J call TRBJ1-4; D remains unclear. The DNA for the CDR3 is TGTGCCAGCAGCTTAGACCAAACTGCAACTAATGAAAAACTGTTTTTT. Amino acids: CASSLDQTATNEKLFF.